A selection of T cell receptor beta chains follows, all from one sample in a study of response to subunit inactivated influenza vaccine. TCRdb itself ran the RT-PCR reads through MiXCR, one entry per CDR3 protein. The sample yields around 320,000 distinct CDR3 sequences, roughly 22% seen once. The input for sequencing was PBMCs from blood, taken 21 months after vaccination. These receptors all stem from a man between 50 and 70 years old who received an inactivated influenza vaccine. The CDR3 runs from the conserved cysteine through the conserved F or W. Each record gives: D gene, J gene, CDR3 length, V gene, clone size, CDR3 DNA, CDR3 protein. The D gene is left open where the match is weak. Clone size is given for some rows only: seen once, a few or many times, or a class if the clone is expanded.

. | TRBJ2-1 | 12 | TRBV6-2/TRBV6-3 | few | TGTGCCAGCAGTTACTCAGGTGATGAGCAGTTCTTC | CASSYSGDEQFF
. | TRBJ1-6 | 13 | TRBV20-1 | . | TGCAGTGCTCAACAGAATCTGGGTTCACCCCTCCACTTT | CSAQQNLGSPLHF
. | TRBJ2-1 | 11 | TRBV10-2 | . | TGCGCCAGCAGCCCCATGGATGAGCAGTTCTTC | CASSPMDEQFF
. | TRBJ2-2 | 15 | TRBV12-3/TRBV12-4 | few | TGTGCCAGCAGTTTAGGGTCAGGGCGCACCGGGGAGCTGTTTTTT | CASSLGSGRTGELFF
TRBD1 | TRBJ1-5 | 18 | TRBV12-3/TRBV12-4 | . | TGTGCCAGCAGCCCGCGGACAGGGGTGCTTTATAGCAATCAGCCCCAGCATTTT | CASSPRTGVLYSNQPQHF
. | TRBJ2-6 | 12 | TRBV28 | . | TGTGCCAGCAGTCGTGGGGCCAACGTCCTGACTTTC | CASSRGANVLTF
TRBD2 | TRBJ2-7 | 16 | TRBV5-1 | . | TGCGCCAGCAGCTTGGAGGGTAGCGGGAGTTGGTACGAGCAGTACTTC | CASSLEGSGSWYEQYF
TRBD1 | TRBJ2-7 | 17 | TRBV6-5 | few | TGTGCCAGCAGTTACGGACAGGGTTCCAGGGTACTCTACGAGCAGTACTTC | CASSYGQGSRVLYEQYF
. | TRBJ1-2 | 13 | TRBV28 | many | TGTGCCAGCAGTTCAAAGGGCAACTATGGCTACACCTTC | CASSSKGNYGYTF
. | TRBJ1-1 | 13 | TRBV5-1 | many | TGCGCCAGCAGCTCTACAGCGAACACTGAAGCTTTCTTT | CASSSTANTEAFF
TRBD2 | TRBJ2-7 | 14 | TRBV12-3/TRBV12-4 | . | TGTGCCAGCACCGGATGGGGGGGGAGCTACGAGCAGTACTTC | CASTGWGGSYEQYF
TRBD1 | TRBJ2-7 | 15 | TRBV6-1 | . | TGTGCCAGCAGTCCCCGGGACAGGGTGTTCCACGAGCAGTACTTC | CASSPRDRVFHEQYF
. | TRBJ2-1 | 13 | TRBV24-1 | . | TGTGCCACCAGTGAGGTGCAATACAATGAGCAGTTCTTC | CATSEVQYNEQFF
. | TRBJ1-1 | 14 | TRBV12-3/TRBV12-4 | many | TGTGCCAGCAGTTTGAACAGGGTATTGACTGAAGCTTTCTTT | CASSLNRVLTEAFF
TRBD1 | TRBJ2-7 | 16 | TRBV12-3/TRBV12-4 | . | TGTGCCAGCAGTTCCCTGCCCTACGGACAGGGCTACGAGCAGTACTTC | CASSSLPYGQGYEQYF
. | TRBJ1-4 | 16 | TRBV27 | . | TGTGCCAGCAGTTCCGGCAGGGGCAGGGCTAATGAAAAACTGTTTTTT | CASSSGRGRANEKLFF
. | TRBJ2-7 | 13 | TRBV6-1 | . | TGTGCCAGCAACGTAAATGGGGAATACGAGCAGTACTTC | CASNVNGEYEQYF
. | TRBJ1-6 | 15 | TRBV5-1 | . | TGCGCCAGCAGCCGGACAGAACTGAATAATTCACCCCTCCACTTT | CASSRTELNNSPLHF
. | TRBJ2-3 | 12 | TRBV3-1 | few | TGTGCCAGCAGCCAAGGTAAAGGGACGCAGTATTTT | CASSQGKGTQYF
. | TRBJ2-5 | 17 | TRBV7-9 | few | TGTGCCAGCAGCTTAGAGTTCAGTCGCATGGGAGGCGAGACCCAGTACTTC | CASSLEFSRMGGETQYF
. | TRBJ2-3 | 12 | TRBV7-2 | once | TGTGCCAGCAGCTCCCAGGGTGGGACGCAGTATTTT | CASSSQGGTQYF
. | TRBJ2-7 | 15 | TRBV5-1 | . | TGCGCCAGCAGCTTGCAAGGAGAGGGGTTGTACGAGCAGTACTTC | CASSLQGEGLYEQYF
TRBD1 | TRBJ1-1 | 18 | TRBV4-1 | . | TGCGCCAGCAGCCAAATTGATCGTGTACTTAGGGGGCTTGAATCAGCTTTCTTT | CASSQIDRVLRGLESAFF